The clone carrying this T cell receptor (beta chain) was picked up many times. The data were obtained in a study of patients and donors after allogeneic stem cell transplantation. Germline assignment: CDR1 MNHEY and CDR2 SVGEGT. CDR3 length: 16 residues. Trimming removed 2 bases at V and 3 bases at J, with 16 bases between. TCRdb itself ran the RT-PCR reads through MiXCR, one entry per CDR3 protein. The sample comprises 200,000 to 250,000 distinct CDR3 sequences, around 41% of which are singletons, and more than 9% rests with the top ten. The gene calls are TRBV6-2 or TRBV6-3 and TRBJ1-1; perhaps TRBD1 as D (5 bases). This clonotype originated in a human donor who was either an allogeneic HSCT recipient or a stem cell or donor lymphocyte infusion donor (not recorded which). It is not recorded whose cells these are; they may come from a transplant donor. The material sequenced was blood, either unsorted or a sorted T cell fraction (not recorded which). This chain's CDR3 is CASSYITGGPDTEAFF. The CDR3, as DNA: TGTGCCAGCAGTTACATCACTGGGGGTCCGGACACTGAAGCTTTCTTT.